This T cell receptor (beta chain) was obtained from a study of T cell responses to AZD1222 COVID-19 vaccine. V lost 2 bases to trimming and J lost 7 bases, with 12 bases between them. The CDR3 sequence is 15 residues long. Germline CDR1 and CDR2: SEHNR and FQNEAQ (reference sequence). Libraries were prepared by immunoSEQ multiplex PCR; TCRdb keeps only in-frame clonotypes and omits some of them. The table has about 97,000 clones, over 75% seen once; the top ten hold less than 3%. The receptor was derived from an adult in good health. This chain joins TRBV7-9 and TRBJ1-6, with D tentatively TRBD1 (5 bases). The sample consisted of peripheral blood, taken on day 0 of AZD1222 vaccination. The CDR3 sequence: CASSLYGTGNSPLHF. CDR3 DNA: TGTGCCAGCAGCTTATACGGGACGGGCAATTCACCCCTCCACTTT.